A single sample is the source of the 22 T cell receptor beta chains below, sequenced in a study of control samples from healthy donors and cancer patients. Here immunoSEQ multiplex PCR was the method, and the copy in TCRdb shows in-frame clones only, minus some. The table records more than 120,000 clones, 75% to 95% of them present only once. Sequencing used blood. These receptors all stem from a young man in good health.

The chain links TRBV14 to TRBJ2-1; possible D gene TRBD1, 5 bases. V was clipped by 1 base and J by 4 bases, with 8 bases between them. The CDR3 is 14 residues long. Germline assignment: CDR1 SGHDN and CDR2 FVKESK. The CDR3 nucleotides are TGTGCCAGCAGCCAAGGGACAACATACAATGAGCAGTTCTTC. It specifies CASSQGTTYNEQFF.

The chain couples TRBV6-6 to TRBJ2-7; D call uncertain. Between the trimmed V and J ends, which lost 2 bases and 0 bases, there was a span of 8 bases. This CDR3 contains 14 residues. The germline gives CDR1 MNHNY, CDR2 SVGAGI (reference sequence). CDR3 DNA sequence: TGTGCCAGCAGTTACCCGACGGTCTCCTACGAGCAGTACTTC. Residues: CASSYPTVSYEQYF.

The CDR3 is CASTESGTPGSNTEAFF. In DNA form, the CDR3 reads TGTGCCAGCACCGAATCAGGGACCCCAGGGTCTAACACTGAAGCTTTCTTT. The rearrangement links TRBV21-1 to TRBJ1-1. TRBV21-1 counts as a pseudogene. The CDR3 is made up of 17 amino acids.

The V gene is TRBV27, the J gene TRBJ1-6; D gene ambiguous. Germline CDR1 reads MNHEY; CDR2 reads SMNVEV (reference sequence). Trimming pared 3 bases from V and 5 bases from J, leaving 8 bases between. This CDR3 contains 14 residues. The CDR3, as DNA: TGTGCCAGCAGTTTGGACGATAATAATTCACCCCTCCACTTT. Translation gives CASSLDDNNSPLHF.

The V gene is TRBV29-1, the J gene TRBJ1-1; no definite D call. Germline V lookup: CDR1 SQVTM, CDR2 ANQGSEA. V lost 4 bases and J 2 bases, leaving 8 bases between the germline ends. The CDR3 covers 12 residues. The CDR3 is CSVGQPNTEAFF. CDR3 bases: TGCAGCGTTGGCCAACCTAACACTGAAGCTTTCTTT. The full variable domain, its missing parts supplied by reference TRBV29-1 and TRBJ1-1, is SAVISQKPSRDICQRGTSLTIQCQVDSQVTMMFWYRQQPGQSLTLIATANQGSEATYESGFVIDKFPISRPNLTFSTLTVSNMSPEDSSIYLCSVGQPNTEAFFGQGTRLTVV.

V is TRBV10-1 and J is TRBJ1-2; unclear D gene. V lost 1 base, J lost 3 bases, and 6 bases lay in between. The CDR3 contains 13 residues. Germline CDR1 is WNHNN and CDR2 is SYGVQD (reference sequence). CDR3 sequence: CASSEYKDYGYTF. The CDR3 nucleotides are TGCGCCAGCAGTGAGTACAAGGACTATGGCTACACCTTC.

The J gene is TRBJ1-2, the V gene TRBV27; a weak D match, TRBD1 (6 bases). Germline CDR1 is MNHEY and CDR2 is SMNVEV (reference sequence). V was cut by 3 bases and J by 2 bases, with 22 bases left in between. There are 18 residues in the CDR3. The CDR3 loop is CASSFLPARTGTNYGYTF. The DNA for the CDR3 is TGTGCCAGCAGTTTTTTGCCCGCCCGAACAGGGACGAACTATGGCTACACCTTC.

The V call is TRBV5-6, the J call TRBJ2-7; 10 bases agree with TRBD1. Looked up from germline, CDR1 is SGHDT and CDR2 is YYEEEE. V lost 2 bases, J lost 3 bases, and 2 bases stayed unmatched. There are 14 residues in the CDR3. The CDR3: CASSFGTGVYEQYF. The CDR3 DNA is TGTGCCAGCAGCTTCGGGACAGGGGTCTACGAGCAGTACTTC.

The rearrangement joins TRBV15 to TRBJ2-1; 8 bases line up with TRBD2. The V segment lost 0 bases and the J segment 6 bases; nucleotides outside the gene matches: 7. Germline-derived CDR1 and CDR2 are LNHNV and YYDKDF (reference sequence). The length of the CDR3 is 16 residues. CDR3 nucleotide sequence: TGTGCCACCAGCAGAGATGGGCTAGCGGGTGGCAATGAGCAGTTCTTC. Its translation is CATSRDGLAGGNEQFF.

The gene calls are TRBV10-3 and TRBJ2-7; the match to TRBD1 covers 12 bases. V lost 5 bases and J lost 2; bases outside the gene matches: 4. Germline V gene lookup returns CDR1 ENHRY and CDR2 SYGVKD. This CDR3 is built from 15 residues. CDR3 DNA: TGTGCCATCAGTCAGGGACAGGGGGCCACCTACGAGCAGTACTTC. This sequence encodes CAISQGQGATYEQYF.

J is TRBJ1-2 and V is TRBV27, with D hard to call. The CDR3 spans 15 residues. CDR1 is MNHEY, CDR2 SMNVEV, per germline (reference sequence). Trimming removed 5 bases at V and 6 bases at J, with 19 bases between. CDR3 residues: CASSQGPEPLDGYTF. In DNA form, the CDR3 reads TGTGCCAGCAGTCAAGGACCGGAACCCCTCGATGGCTACACCTTC.

This chain joins TRBV7-6 and TRBJ2-1, with TRBD1 identical over 7 bases. This CDR3 has 14 amino acids. Germline CDR1 reads SGHVS; CDR2 reads FNYEAQ. With 3 bases clipped from V and 7 bases from J, the junction kept 6 bases outside the gene matches. The CDR3 DNA reads as TGTGCCAGCAGCTTCAGACAGGGTGGGAATGAGCAGTTCTTC. The encoded protein is CASSFRQGGNEQFF.

The chain combines TRBV28 with TRBJ1-1; 7 nucleotides agree with TRBD1. The length of the CDR3 is 14 residues. Germline trimming cut 2 bases from V and 2 bases from J; bases unmatched to any gene: 2. The germline V gene encodes CDR1 MDHEN and CDR2 SYDVKM. The CDR3 region has the DNA TGTGCCAGCAGTTTAGACAGGGATAACACTGAAGCTTTCTTT. It translates to CASSLDRDNTEAFF.

This sequence joins TRBV30 and TRBJ1-2; D is uncertain. V was pared by 0 bases and J by 1 base, with 6 bases between. This CDR3 comprises 13 residues. Germline-derived CDR1 and CDR2 are GTSNPN and SVGIG (reference sequence). DNA of the CDR3: TGTGCCTGGAGTGTAATGGTTAACTATGGCTACACCTTC. It specifies CAWSVMVNYGYTF.

The chain employs TRBV6-4 and TRBJ1-1, with a weak D call TRBD1 (6 bases). Germline lookup yields CDR1 MRHNA and CDR2 SNTAGT. Trimming took 3 bases from V and 4 from J, leaving 12 bases between them. This CDR3 is built from 14 residues. For the CDR3, the DNA is TGTGCCAGCAGTGAAACAGGGTTAGGCACTGAAGCTTTCTTT. Its translation is CASSETGLGTEAFF.

The chain couples TRBV7-2 to TRBJ2-3; the D gene is possibly TRBD1 (6 bases). The V end lost 2 bases, the J end lost 0 bases, and 12 bases lay between the germline ends. Germline V gene lookup returns CDR1 SGHTA and CDR2 FQGNSA. The CDR3 runs to 16 residues. DNA for the CDR3: TGTGCCAGCAGCTTAAATGGGGGCCTGAGCACAGATACGCAGTATTTT. It yields the protein CASSLNGGLSTDTQYF.

This chain links TRBV2 with TRBJ2-3, with 11 positions matching TRBD2. V dropped 7 bases and J dropped 9; count of bases not matched to a gene: 9. This CDR3 comprises 14 residues. Germline V lookup: CDR1 SNHLY, CDR2 FYNNEI. As DNA, the CDR3 is TGTGCCAGCAAAGAACTAGCGGGGGTAGGGACGCAGTATTTT. Its protein product is CASKELAGVGTQYF. Drawing the rest from reference TRBV2 and TRBJ2-3, the complete variable domain is EPEVTQTPSHQVTQMGQEVILRCVPISNHLYFYWYRQILGQKVEFLVSFYNNEISEKSEIFDDQFSVERPDGSNFTLKIRSTKLEDSAMYFCASKELAGVGTQYFGPGTRLTVL.

The gene calls are TRBV5-4 and TRBJ2-3, with D perhaps matching TRBD2 (6 bases). Germline-derived CDR1 and CDR2 are SGHNT and YYREEE (reference sequence). With 3 bases removed from V and 2 bases from J, the gap between germline ends came to 13 bases. This CDR3 is 15 amino acids long. Here the CDR3 reads CASSSKGGTTDTQYF. Here the CDR3 DNA reads TGTGCCAGCAGCTCGAAAGGAGGGACCACAGATACGCAGTATTTT.

The rearrangement links TRBV2 to TRBJ1-4; unclear D gene. Trimming pared 3 bases from V and 3 bases from J, leaving 8 bases between. Germline V gives CDR1 SNHLY, CDR2 FYNNEI. There are 14 residues in the CDR3. The CDR3: CASSDRRPNEKLFF. CDR3 DNA sequence: TGTGCCAGCAGTGACAGACGACCTAATGAAAAACTGTTTTTT.

V is TRBV12-5 and J is TRBJ1-2; TRBD1 might be the D (5 bases). V was shortened by 2 bases and J by 8 bases, with 12 bases between the two germline ends. The CDR3 runs to 13 residues. CDR1 and CDR2 from the germline V gene are LGHNT and FRNRAP. The CDR3 DNA is TGTGCTAGTGGTTTGCCGGCAGGGAACGGCTACACCTTC. This translates into CASGLPAGNGYTF.

The chain joins TRBV3-1 (or the pseudogene TRBV3-2) to TRBJ2-2, with 8 positions matching TRBD1. The germline V gene has CDR1 LGHDT and CDR2 YNNKEL (reference sequence). The junction had 4 bases not matched to a gene; V was cut back by 6 bases and J by 1 base. The length of the CDR3 is 15 residues. The CDR3: CASRHRGKNTGELFF. The CDR3 region has the DNA TGTGCCAGCAGGCACAGGGGGAAGAACACCGGGGAGCTGTTTTTT.

J is TRBJ2-2 and V is TRBV5-1, with TRBD2 matching 8 bases. The length of the CDR3 is 16 residues. Germline V gene sequence: CDR1 SGHRS, CDR2 YFSETQ. V was clipped by 0 bases and J by 5 bases; unmatched bases: 6. In nucleotides, the CDR3 is TGCGCCAGCAGCTTGGACGGGGGGGCCGGGACCGGGGAGCTGTTTTTT. This sequence encodes CASSLDGGAGTGELFF.